The source of this TCR beta chain is a study of T cell repertoires in cytomegalovirus infection. TCRdb redid the calling of the reads with MiXCR, one entry per CDR3 protein. This table holds hundreds of thousands of distinct CDR3 sequences, 30% to 40% found once. Germline CDR1 SGHNT, CDR2 YYREEE (reference sequence). V was pared by 4 bases and J by 7 bases, with 12 bases between. The CDR3 extends over 13 amino acids. A few counts support this clonotype. Its specificity is not known. Sequenced material: cultured PBMCs, taken from culture after CMV antigen stimulation. This chain joins TRBV5-4 and TRBJ2-1; D gene unclear. This TCR derives from a human donor in good health (CMV status not recorded). Some clones in this sample may be carry-over from other donors' samples. The CDR3 loop is CASSPTMGNEQFF. CDR3 nucleotide sequence: TGTGCCAGCAGCCCCACGATGGGGAATGAGCAGTTCTTC.